This is a list of T cell receptor beta chains from one sample in a study of cytomegalovirus exposure and HLA in healthy donors. The assay was immunoSEQ multiplex PCR, and TCRdb's table has in-frame clones only and misses some. The repertoire holds roughly 200,000 clones, with just under 80% as singletons. Material for sequencing was PBMCs. All receptors derive from a female donor in good health and CMV-seronegative. Each CDR3 is given with its conserved first and last residue. D genes are given only for firm matches. Size is omitted from some rows. Given values are once, few, many or a class for expanded clones.

CDR3aa,CDR3nt,v_gene,d_gene,j_gene,abundance
CSTIGGNTEAFF,TGCAGCACAATCGGGGGGAACACTGAAGCTTTCTTT,TRBV29-1,.,TRBJ1-1,once
CASSPQGRRGELFF,TGTGCCAGCAGCCCACAGGGGAGGCGGGGGGAGCTGTTTTTT,TRBV7-2,.,TRBJ2-2,few
CSSSLGQEGYTF,TGTTCCAGCAGCTTAGGACAGGAGGGCTACACCTTC,TRBV7-9,TRBD1,TRBJ1-2,.
CASSLAQGVMYEQYF,TGCGCCAGCAGCTTGGCACAGGGGGTAATGTACGAGCAGTACTTC,TRBV5-1,TRBD1,TRBJ2-7,.
CAWSVQGEGNQPQHF,TGTGCCTGGAGTGTACAAGGGGAAGGCAATCAGCCCCAGCATTTT,TRBV30,.,TRBJ1-5,.
CASSTRDRATEQYF,TGTGCCAGCAGTACCCGGGACAGGGCCACCGAGCAGTACTTC,TRBV6-5,TRBD1,TRBJ2-7,.
CASTTRGPRNTEAFF,TGTGCCAGTACCACACGCGGGCCTAGGAACACTGAAGCTTTCTTT,TRBV19,.,TRBJ1-1,.
CASSVALAGVTGELFF,TGTGCCAGCAGCGTAGCGCTAGCGGGAGTTACCGGGGAGCTGTTTTTT,TRBV9,TRBD2,TRBJ2-2,.
CATSAERAGGGDEQFF,TGTGCCACCAGCGCTGAGCGAGCGGGGGGCGGGGATGAGCAGTTCTTC,TRBV15,TRBD2,TRBJ2-1,.
CASSVPGLAGASPGDEQFF,TGTGCCAGCAGTGTCCCGGGACTAGCGGGAGCCTCGCCGGGGGATGAGCAGTTCTTC,TRBV2,TRBD2,TRBJ2-1,.
CASSREFMGQGAVNTEAFF,TGTGCCAGCTCACGTGAATTTATGGGACAGGGGGCCGTGAACACTGAAGCTTTCTTT,TRBV18,TRBD1,TRBJ1-1,.
CASSRGLAGYEQYF,TGTGCCAGCAGCCGGGGACTAGCGGGATACGAGCAGTACTTC,TRBV7-9,TRBD2,TRBJ2-7,.
CAWSVRWGQAAGEAFF,TGTGCCTGGAGTGTACGGTGGGGGCAGGCGGCGGGTGAAGCTTTCTTT,TRBV30,.,TRBJ1-1,.
CASTAGPQPYEQYF,TGTGCCAGCACCGCGGGGCCTCAACCCTACGAGCAGTACTTC,TRBV6-1,.,TRBJ2-7,.
CASSLPRLGQGIYREQYF,TGTGCCAGCAGCTTACCCAGGCTCGGACAGGGGATATATCGCGAGCAGTACTTC,TRBV7-8,TRBD1,TRBJ2-7,.
CASSLRQGARETQYF,TGTGCCAGCTCACTACGACAGGGGGCAAGAGAGACCCAGTACTTC,TRBV18,TRBD1,TRBJ2-5,.
CASSEGANTEAFF,TGTGCCAGCAGTGAGGGGGCGAACACTGAAGCTTTCTTT,TRBV2,.,TRBJ1-1,.
CASSRLGVGIVSNEQFF,TGTGCCAGCAGCCGGCTTGGTGTCGGGATCGTCTCCAATGAGCAGTTCTTC,TRBV7-6,.,TRBJ2-1,.
CASNLDRGGVRTQYF,TGTGCCAGCAACTTAGACAGGGGCGGGGTAAGGACGCAGTATTTT,TRBV11-1,TRBD1,TRBJ2-3,few
CASSLGQGSAPLHF,TGCGCCAGCAGCTTGGGACAGGGCAGTGCACCCCTCCACTTT,TRBV5-1,TRBD1,TRBJ1-6,.
CASSSHSYEQYF,TGTGCCAGCAGCTCCCATAGTTACGAGCAGTACTTC,TRBV2,.,TRBJ2-7,.
CASVLAGWGGEQYF,TGTGCCAGCGTACTAGCGGGGTGGGGAGGCGAGCAGTACTTC,TRBV7-2,TRBD2,TRBJ2-7,.
CASSSQGAEQYF,TGTGCCAGCAGCTCTCAGGGGGCAGAGCAGTACTTC,TRBV7-9,TRBD1,TRBJ2-7,.
CASSKWTSGASKELFF,TGTGCCAGCAGCAAGTGGACTAGCGGGGCTTCGAAGGAGCTGTTTTTT,TRBV7-2,TRBD2,TRBJ2-2,few
CASSQDRTGGTEAFF,TGCGCCAGCAGCCAAGATAGGACAGGGGGCACTGAAGCTTTCTTT,TRBV4-3,TRBD1,TRBJ1-1,.
CASSLAGPHEQYF,TGTGCCAGCAGCTTGGCAGGGCCCCACGAGCAGTACTTC,TRBV5-6,.,TRBJ2-7,.
CASSPGWDRNTGELFF,TGTGCCAGCAGCCCGGGGTGGGACAGGAACACCGGGGAGCTGTTTTTT,TRBV5-4,TRBD1,TRBJ2-2,.
CASSHPAGGTNEQYF,TGTGCCAGCAGCCACCCGGCTGGAGGGACCAACGAGCAGTACTTC,TRBV7-9,.,TRBJ2-7,few
CASGLATGGDQPQHF,TGTGCTAGTGGTTTGGCTACAGGGGGCGATCAGCCCCAGCATTTT,TRBV12-5,TRBD1,TRBJ1-5,.
CASSLVVQRWEQYF,TGTGCCAGCAGCTTAGTTGTTCAGCGGTGGGAGCAGTACTTC,TRBV7-2,.,TRBJ2-7,.
CASSLILNEQYF,TGTGCCAGCAGTCTCATCCTAAACGAGCAGTACTTC,TRBV6-1,.,TRBJ2-7,few
CASSAELGLAGEQFF,TGTGCCAGCAGTGCCGAACTGGGACTAGCGGGTGAGCAGTTCTTC,TRBV6-1,TRBD2,TRBJ2-1,once
CASSPTASGNTIYF,TGTGCCAGCAGCCCGACAGCCTCTGGAAACACCATATATTTT,TRBV2,.,TRBJ1-3,.
CASGLVLGGTGAEAFF,TGTGCTAGTGGTTTGGTACTGGGGGGGACGGGGGCTGAAGCTTTCTTT,TRBV12-5,.,TRBJ1-1,.
CASRVQGSYETQYF,TGTGCCAGTAGGGTACAGGGCAGTTACGAGACCCAGTACTTC,TRBV19,.,TRBJ2-5,medium-sized
CASSLGLLHSGANVLTF,TGTGCCAGCAGCTTGGGACTACTACACTCTGGGGCCAACGTCCTGACTTTC,TRBV5-8,.,TRBJ2-6,.
CASSYSKRGRTDTQYF,TGTGCCAGCAGTTACTCGAAGCGGGGCCGCACAGATACGCAGTATTTT,TRBV6-5,TRBD2,TRBJ2-3,.
CASSFQDREDQPQHF,TGTGCCAGTAGTTTCCAGGACAGGGAGGATCAGCCCCAGCATTTT,TRBV19,TRBD1,TRBJ1-5,.
CASGRGRFTYEQYF,TGTGCCAGCGGGCGGGGAAGGTTTACCTACGAGCAGTACTTC,TRBV13,.,TRBJ2-7,.
CATSPGIHSGNTIYF,TGTGCCACCAGCCCCGGGATCCACTCTGGAAACACCATATATTTT,TRBV15,.,TRBJ1-3,.
CASSSTGGHYEQYF,TGTGCCAGCAGTTCGACAGGGGGGCACTACGAGCAGTACTTC,TRBV28,TRBD1,TRBJ2-7,.
CASSSDREAEAFF,TGTGCCAGCTCGTCGGACAGGGAGGCTGAAGCTTTCTTT,TRBV18,TRBD1,TRBJ1-1,.
CSVVLLAGRGTQYF,TGCAGCGTTGTGTTGCTAGCGGGAAGAGGTACGCAGTATTTT,TRBV29-1,TRBD2,TRBJ2-3,.
CASSVDRQNNEKLFF,TGTGCCAGCAGCGTAGATCGACAGAATAATGAAAAACTGTTTTTT,TRBV9,.,TRBJ1-4,.
CASSDVRAGYTF,TGTGCCAGCAGTGATGTCAGGGCAGGCTACACCTTC,TRBV25-1,.,TRBJ1-2,.
CASSLGEVYSYNEQFF,TGTGCCAGCAGCCTGGGGGAGGTCTACTCCTACAATGAGCAGTTCTTC,TRBV5-4,.,TRBJ2-1,once
CASKPTSGGYEQYF,TGTGCCAGCAAACCGACTAGCGGGGGCTACGAGCAGTACTTC,TRBV27,TRBD2,TRBJ2-7,.
CASSFWGGQPQHF,TGTGCCAGCAGCTTTTGGGGAGGTCAGCCCCAGCATTTT,TRBV7-8,.,TRBJ1-5,.
CASSIDHSEKLFF,TGTGCCAGTAGTATAGATCACAGCGAAAAACTGTTTTTT,TRBV19,.,TRBJ1-4,.
CASSPQDRGQDQPQHF,TGTGCCAGCAGTCCACAGGACAGGGGGCAAGATCAGCCCCAGCATTTT,TRBV25-1,TRBD1,TRBJ1-5,.
CASSAVGATNEKLFF,TGTGCCAGCAGTGCCGTCGGGGCAACTAATGAAAAACTGTTTTTT,TRBV2,.,TRBJ1-4,few
CASSLLGGRYEQYF,TGTGCCAGCAGTTTATTGGGGGGGAGGTACGAGCAGTACTTC,TRBV27,TRBD2,TRBJ2-7,.
CASSPDSSGRGTQYF,TGTGCCAGCAGTCCGGACAGTTCCGGTCGCGGTACGCAGTATTTT,TRBV28,.,TRBJ2-3,.
CASSQGWGRADEQFF,TGTGCCAGCAGCCAGGGCTGGGGCCGCGCCGATGAGCAGTTCTTC,TRBV7-8,.,TRBJ2-1,few
CASSFGGATNEKLFF,TGCGCCAGCAGCTTCGGGGGGGCAACTAATGAAAAACTGTTTTTT,TRBV5-1,.,TRBJ1-4,.